This entry features one T cell receptor (beta chain) sequence. The antigen remains unidentified. This record belongs to a study of cytomegalovirus exposure and HLA in healthy donors. CDR3 length equals 14 residues. Germline-derived CDR1 and CDR2 are SGHTA and FQGNSA. V shed 2 bases, J shed 5 bases, and the junction held 5 bases outside the gene matches. The PCR employed 60 Vbeta primers together with 13 Jbeta primers. Data came from immunoSEQ multiplex PCR; TCRdb stores just in-frame clones and leaves some out. The sample holds some 130,000 clones. General observations from the study: Later findings reportedly placed an Asian-associated ancestry cluster below the roughly 700-donor mean for N-insertions. Beyond CMV serostatus, there was no information to go on about immune exposure. A later analysis reported that several of the most significant clusters appeared to be linked to common viral pathogens, among them Epstein-Barr virus.

The V call is TRBV7-2, the J call TRBJ1-1; 7 bases are a match to TRBD1. The sequence derives from a man between 18 and 35 years old in good health and CMV-seronegative. The sequencing sample was made of PBMCs. DNA for the CDR3: TGTGCCAGCAGCTTAAGGGGGCTTGGAACTGAAGCTTTCTTT. This encodes CASSLRGLGTEAFF.